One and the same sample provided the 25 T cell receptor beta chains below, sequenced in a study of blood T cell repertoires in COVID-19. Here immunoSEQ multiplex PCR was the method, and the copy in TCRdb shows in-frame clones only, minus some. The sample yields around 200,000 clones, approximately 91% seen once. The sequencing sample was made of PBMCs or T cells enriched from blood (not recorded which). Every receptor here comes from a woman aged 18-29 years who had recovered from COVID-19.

CDR3 nucleotides: TGTGCCAGCAGCTCCGCCTTGGGCGGGGTTAATTCCTACAATGAGCAGTTCTTC. Translating gives CASSSALGGVNSYNEQFF. V is TRBV7-3 and J is TRBJ2-1, with D perhaps TRBD2 (6 bases). The CDR3 contains 18 residues. Trimming removed 4 bases at V and 1 base at J, with 20 bases between. The germline gives CDR1 SGHTA, CDR2 FQGTGA.

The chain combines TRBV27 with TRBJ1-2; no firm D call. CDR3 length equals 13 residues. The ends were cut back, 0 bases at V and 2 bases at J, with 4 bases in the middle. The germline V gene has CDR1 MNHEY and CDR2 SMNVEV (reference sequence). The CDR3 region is CASSLSENYGYTF. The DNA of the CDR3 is TGTGCCAGCAGTTTATCCGAGAACTATGGCTACACCTTC.

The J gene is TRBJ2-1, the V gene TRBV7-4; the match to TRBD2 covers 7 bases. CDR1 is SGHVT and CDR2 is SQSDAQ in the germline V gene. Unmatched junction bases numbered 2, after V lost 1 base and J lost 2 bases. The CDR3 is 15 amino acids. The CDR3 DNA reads TGTGCCAGCAGCTTAGGAGCGGGGCCCTACAATGAGCAGTTCTTC. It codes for CASSLGAGPYNEQFF. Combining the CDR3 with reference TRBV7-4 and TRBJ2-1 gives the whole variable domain GAGVSQSPRYKVAKRGRDVALRCDSISGHVTLYWYRQTLGQGSEVLTYSQSDAQRDKSGRPSGRFSAERPERSVSTLKIQRTEQGDSAVYLCASSLGAGPYNEQFFGPGTRLTVL.

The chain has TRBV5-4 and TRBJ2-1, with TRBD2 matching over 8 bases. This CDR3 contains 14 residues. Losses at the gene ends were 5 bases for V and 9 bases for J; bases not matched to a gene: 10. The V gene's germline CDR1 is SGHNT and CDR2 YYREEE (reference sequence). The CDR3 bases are TGTGCCAGCAGTCCGGGACTAGTCCTCAGTGAGCAGTTCTTC. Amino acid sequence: CASSPGLVLSEQFF.

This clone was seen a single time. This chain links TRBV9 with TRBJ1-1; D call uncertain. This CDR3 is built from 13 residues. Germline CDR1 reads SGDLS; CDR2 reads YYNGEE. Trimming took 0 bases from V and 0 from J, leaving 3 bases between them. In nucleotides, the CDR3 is TGTGCCAGCAGCGTAGGTATGAACACTGAAGCTTTCTTT. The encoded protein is CASSVGMNTEAFF.

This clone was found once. In DNA form, the CDR3 reads TGTGCCAGTAGTACGGGACTAGCGGGAGCCGGTGATACGCAGTATTTT. It specifies CASSTGLAGAGDTQYF. The chain joins TRBV19 to TRBJ2-3; 14 nucleotides match TRBD2. Germline assignment: CDR1 LNHDA and CDR2 SQIVND (reference sequence). The CDR3 spans 16 residues. The V gene end was trimmed by 4 bases and the J gene end by 6 bases; junction bases not matched to a gene: 6.

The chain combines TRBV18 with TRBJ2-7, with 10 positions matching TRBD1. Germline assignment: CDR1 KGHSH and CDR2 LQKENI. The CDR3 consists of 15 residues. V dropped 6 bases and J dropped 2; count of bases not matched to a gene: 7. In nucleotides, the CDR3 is TGTGCCAGCTCCCCAATAGGGACAGGGGCCTACGAGCAGTACTTC. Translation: CASSPIGTGAYEQYF.

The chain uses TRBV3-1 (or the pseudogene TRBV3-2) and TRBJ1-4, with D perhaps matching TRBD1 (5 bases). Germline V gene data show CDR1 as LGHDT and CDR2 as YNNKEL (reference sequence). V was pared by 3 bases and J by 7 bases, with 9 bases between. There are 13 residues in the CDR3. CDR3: CASSQGRGEKLFF. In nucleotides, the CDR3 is TGTGCCAGCAGCCAGGGGAGGGGTGAAAAACTGTTTTTT.

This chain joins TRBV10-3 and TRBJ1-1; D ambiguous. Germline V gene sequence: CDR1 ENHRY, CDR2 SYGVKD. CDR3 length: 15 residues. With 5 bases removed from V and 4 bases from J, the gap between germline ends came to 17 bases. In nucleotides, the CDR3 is TGTGCCATCAGTAAGAAGGCCCAGGTGGCCACTGAAGCTTTCTTT. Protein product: CAISKKAQVATEAFF.

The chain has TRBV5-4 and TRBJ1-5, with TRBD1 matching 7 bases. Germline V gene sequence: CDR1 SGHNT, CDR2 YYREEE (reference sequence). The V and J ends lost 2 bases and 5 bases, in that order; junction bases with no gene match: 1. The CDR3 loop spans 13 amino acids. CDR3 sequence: CASSFDRDQPQHF. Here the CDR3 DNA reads TGTGCCAGCAGCTTCGACAGGGATCAGCCCCAGCATTTT.

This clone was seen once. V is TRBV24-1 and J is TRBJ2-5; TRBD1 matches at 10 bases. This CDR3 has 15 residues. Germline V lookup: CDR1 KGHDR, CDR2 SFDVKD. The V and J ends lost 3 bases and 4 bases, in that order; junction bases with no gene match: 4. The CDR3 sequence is CATSDPGTGVETQYF. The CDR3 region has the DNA TGTGCCACCAGTGATCCCGGGACAGGGGTAGAGACCCAGTACTTC.

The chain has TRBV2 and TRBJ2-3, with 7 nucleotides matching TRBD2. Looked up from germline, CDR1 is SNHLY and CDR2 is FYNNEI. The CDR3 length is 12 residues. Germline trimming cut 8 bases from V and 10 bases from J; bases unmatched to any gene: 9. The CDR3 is CASVRLAEAQYF. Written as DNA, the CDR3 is TGTGCCAGCGTCCGACTAGCTGAGGCGCAGTATTTT.

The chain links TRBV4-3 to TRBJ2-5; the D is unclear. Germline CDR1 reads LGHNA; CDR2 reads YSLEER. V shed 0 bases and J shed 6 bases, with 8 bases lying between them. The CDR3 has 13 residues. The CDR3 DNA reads TGCGCCAGCAGCCAAGAGAAATGGCAGACCCAGTACTTC. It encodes CASSQEKWQTQYF.

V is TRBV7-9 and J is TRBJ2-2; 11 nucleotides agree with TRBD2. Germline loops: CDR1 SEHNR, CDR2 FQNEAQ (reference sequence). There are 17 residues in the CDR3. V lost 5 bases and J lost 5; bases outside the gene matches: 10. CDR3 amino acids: CASSPPTSGRKTGELFF. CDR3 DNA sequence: TGTGCCAGCAGCCCTCCTACTAGCGGGAGAAAGACCGGGGAGCTGTTTTTT. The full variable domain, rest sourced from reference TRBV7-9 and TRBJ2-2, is DTGVSQNPRHKITKRGQNVTFRCDPISEHNRLYWYRQTLGQGPEFLTYFQNEAQLEKSRLLSDRFSAERPKGSFSTLEIQRTEQGDSAMYLCASSPPTSGRKTGELFFGEGSRLTVL.

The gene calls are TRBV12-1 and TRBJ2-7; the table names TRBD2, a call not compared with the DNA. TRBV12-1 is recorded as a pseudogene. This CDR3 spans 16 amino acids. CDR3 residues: CASSPSVAGASYEQYF. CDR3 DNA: TGTGCCAGCAGCCCTTCTGTGGCGGGAGCTTCCTACGAGCAGTACTTC.

CDR3 protein: CASSVASSSYEQYF. The CDR3, as DNA: TGTGCCAGCAGCGTAGCGAGTAGCTCCTACGAGCAGTACTTC. The chain combines TRBV9 with TRBJ2-7; no firm D call. Looked up from germline, CDR1 is SGDLS and CDR2 is YYNGEE. The CDR3 runs to 14 residues. Trimming left V 0 bases short and J 0 bases short, with 7 bases between.

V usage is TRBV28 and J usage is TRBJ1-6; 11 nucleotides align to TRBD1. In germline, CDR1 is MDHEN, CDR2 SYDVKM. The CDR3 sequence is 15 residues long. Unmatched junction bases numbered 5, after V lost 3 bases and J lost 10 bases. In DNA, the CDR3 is TGTGCCAGCAGTTTCAGGGGACAGGGGGACTCACCCCTCCACTTT. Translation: CASSFRGQGDSPLHF.

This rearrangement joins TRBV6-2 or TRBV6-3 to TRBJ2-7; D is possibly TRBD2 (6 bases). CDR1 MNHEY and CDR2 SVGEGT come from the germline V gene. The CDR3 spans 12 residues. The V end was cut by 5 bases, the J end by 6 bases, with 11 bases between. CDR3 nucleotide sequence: TGTGCCAGCAGTCTCAGGAGGGGCGAGCAGTACTTC. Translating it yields CASSLRRGEQYF.

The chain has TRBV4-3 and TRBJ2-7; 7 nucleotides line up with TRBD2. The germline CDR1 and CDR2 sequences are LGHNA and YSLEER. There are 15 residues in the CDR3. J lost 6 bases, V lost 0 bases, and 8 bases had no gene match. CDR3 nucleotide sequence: TGCGCCAGCAGCCAAGATGGGAGGGCCAACGCCGAGCAGTACTTC. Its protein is CASSQDGRANAEQYF.

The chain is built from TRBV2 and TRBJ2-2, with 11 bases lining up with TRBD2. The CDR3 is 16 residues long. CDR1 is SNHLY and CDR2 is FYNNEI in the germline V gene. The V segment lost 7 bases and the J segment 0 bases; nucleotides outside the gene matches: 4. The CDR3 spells CASKGTSGANTGELFF. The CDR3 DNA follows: TGTGCCAGCAAGGGGACTAGCGGAGCGAACACCGGGGAGCTGTTTTTT. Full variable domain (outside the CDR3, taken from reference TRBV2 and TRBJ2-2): EPEVTQTPSHQVTQMGQEVILRCVPISNHLYFYWYRQILGQKVEFLVSFYNNEISEKSEIFDDQFSVERPDGSNFTLKIRSTKLEDSAMYFCASKGTSGANTGELFFGEGSRLTVL.

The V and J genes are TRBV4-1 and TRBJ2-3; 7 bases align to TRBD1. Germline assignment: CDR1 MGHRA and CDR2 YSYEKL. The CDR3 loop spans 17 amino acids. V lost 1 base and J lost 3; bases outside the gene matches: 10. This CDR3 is CASSQGRMRGQTDTQYF. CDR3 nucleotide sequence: TGCGCCAGCAGCCAAGGCAGGATGAGGGGGCAGACAGATACGCAGTATTTT.

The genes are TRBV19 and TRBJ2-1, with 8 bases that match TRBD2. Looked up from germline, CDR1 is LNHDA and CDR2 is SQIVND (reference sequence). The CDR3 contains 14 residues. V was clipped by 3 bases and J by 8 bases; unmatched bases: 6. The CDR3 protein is CASSIGRAFYEQFF. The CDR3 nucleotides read TGTGCCAGTAGTATCGGGAGGGCCTTTTATGAGCAGTTCTTC.

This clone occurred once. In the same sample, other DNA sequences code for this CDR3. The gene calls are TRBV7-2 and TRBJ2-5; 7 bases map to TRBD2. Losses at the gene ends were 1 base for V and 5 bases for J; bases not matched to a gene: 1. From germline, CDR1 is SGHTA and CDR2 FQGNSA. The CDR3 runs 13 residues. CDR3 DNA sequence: TGTGCCAGCAGCTTAGTGGGGGGGGAGACCCAGTACTTC. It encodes CASSLVGGETQYF. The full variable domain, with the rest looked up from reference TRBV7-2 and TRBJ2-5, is GAGVSQSPSNKVTEKGKDVELRCDPISGHTALYWYRQSLGQGLEFLIYFQGNSAPDKSGLPSDRFSAERTGGSVSTLTIQRTQQEDSAVYLCASSLVGGETQYFGPGTRLLVL.

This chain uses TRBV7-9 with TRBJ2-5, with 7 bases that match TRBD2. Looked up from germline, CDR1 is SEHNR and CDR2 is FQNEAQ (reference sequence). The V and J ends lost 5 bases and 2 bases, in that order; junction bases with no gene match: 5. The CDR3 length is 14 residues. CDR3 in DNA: TGTGCCAGCAGCCCAGGCGGGGGACAAGAGACCCAGTACTTC. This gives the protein CASSPGGGQETQYF.

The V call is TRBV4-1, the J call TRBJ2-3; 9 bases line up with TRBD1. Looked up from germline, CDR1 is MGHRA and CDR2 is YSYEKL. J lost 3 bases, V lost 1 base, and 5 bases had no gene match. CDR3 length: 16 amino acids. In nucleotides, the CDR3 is TGCGCCAGCAGCCAAGCGGGACAGGGTGTAACAGATACGCAGTATTTT. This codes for CASSQAGQGVTDTQYF.